The 20 T cell receptor beta chains presented below share a single source sample, sequenced in a study of control samples from healthy donors and cancer patients (dated by TCRdb to the early 2020s). Libraries were built with the immunoSEQ multiplex PCR assay. The table comes from immuneACCESS by way of TCRdb, which keeps in-frame sequences with V and J called. Part of the clones is missing from these tables; in studies checked, under half for an unresolved V gene and the rest for unknown reasons. Recorded for this sample are about 120,000 clones; roughly nine tenths of them occurred a single time. Roughly 40% of the sample is held by the ten biggest clonotypes. The source material was blood. The receptors stem from a man in his forties or fifties in good health.

V and J are TRBV29-1 and TRBJ1-6, with 8 bases matching TRBD1. Germline loops: CDR1 SQVTM, CDR2 ANQGSEA. Trimming removed 6 bases from V and 10 bases from J; junction bases left unmatched: 8. CDR3 size: 13 residues. The DNA of the CDR3 is TGCAGCGTCGGACAGGGAATGGGATCACCCCTCCACTTT. Translated: CSVGQGMGSPLHF.

The genes are TRBV5-6 and TRBJ2-7, with 10 positions matching TRBD1. V shed 0 bases, J shed 7 bases, and the junction held 4 bases outside the gene matches. Germline V CDR1 and CDR2: SGHDT, YYEEEE. The CDR3 sequence is 14 residues long. CDR3 residues: CASSLGGTGVEQYF. CDR3 DNA: TGTGCCAGCAGCTTGGGCGGGACAGGGGTTGAGCAGTACTTC.

The chain joins TRBV27 to TRBJ2-5; 16 bases map to TRBD2. CDR3 length equals 19 residues. Germline-derived CDR1 and CDR2 are MNHEY and SMNVEV (reference sequence). V lost 0 bases and J lost 4; bases outside the gene matches: 8. The CDR3 loop reads CASSLSPGTSGGAGETQYF. The DNA of the CDR3 is TGTGCCAGCAGTTTATCCCCCGGGACTAGCGGGGGGGCAGGAGAGACCCAGTACTTC.

V usage is TRBV6-5 and J usage is TRBJ2-7, with TRBD1 matching over 10 bases. Losses at the gene ends were 4 bases for V and 3 bases for J; bases not matched to a gene: 6. The germline gives CDR1 MNHEY, CDR2 SVGAGI. The CDR3 contains 15 residues. CDR3 loop: CASSSEDRGVYEQYF. The CDR3 DNA sequence: TGTGCCAGCAGTTCCGAGGACAGGGGGGTCTACGAGCAGTACTTC.

J is TRBJ1-2 and V is TRBV27, with no clear D. The CDR3 consists of 14 residues. Germline V gene data show CDR1 as MNHEY and CDR2 as SMNVEV (reference sequence). V lost 2 bases, J lost 2 bases, and 9 bases lay in between. CDR3: CASSLRSTNYGYTF. Here the CDR3 DNA reads TGTGCCAGCAGTTTAAGGTCGACGAACTATGGCTACACCTTC.

CDR3 coding DNA: TGTGCCAGCTCACCACGGTCTAGGGCTGAAGCTTTCTTT. Its protein product is CASSPRSRAEAFF. The V call is TRBV18, the J call TRBJ1-1; D unclear. Trimming stripped 1 base from V and 6 bases from J, with 9 bases between. CDR1 and CDR2 from the germline V gene are KGHSH and LQKENI. CDR3 length equals 13 residues.

The rearrangement joins TRBV5-1 to TRBJ1-2; D might be TRBD1 (6 bases). This CDR3 spans 14 amino acids. Germline V gene lookup returns CDR1 SGHRS and CDR2 YFSETQ. Trimming left V 4 bases short and J 3 bases short, with 13 bases between. CDR3 sequence: CASSLQTGDYGYTF. The CDR3 bases are TGCGCCAGCAGCCTCCAGACAGGTGACTATGGCTACACCTTC.

The rearrangement uses TRBV7-2 and TRBJ2-1; D is ambiguous. V was shortened by 0 bases and J by 3 bases, with 9 bases between the two germline ends. This CDR3 has 15 residues. Germline lookup yields CDR1 SGHTA and CDR2 FQGNSA. Here the CDR3 DNA reads TGTGCCAGCAGCTTAGCGGGAAGTGGCTACAATGAGCAGTTCTTC. It yields the protein CASSLAGSGYNEQFF.

The V gene is TRBV10-3, the J gene TRBJ2-3; 9 positions match TRBD2. CDR3 size: 15 residues. V lost 7 bases, J lost 6 bases, and 11 bases stayed unmatched. Germline CDR1 ENHRY, CDR2 SYGVKD. CDR3 sequence: CAITNSGGPTDTQYF. In nucleotides, the CDR3 is TGTGCCATCACTAATAGCGGGGGCCCCACGGATACGCAGTATTTT.

The chain has TRBV28 and TRBJ1-2, with D uncertain. Trimming took 4 bases from V and 5 from J, leaving 8 bases between them. CDR3 size: 12 residues. The V gene's germline CDR1 is MDHEN and CDR2 SYDVKM. CDR3 residues: CASSSPPYGYTF. The CDR3 bases are TGTGCCAGCAGTTCCCCCCCATATGGCTACACCTTC.

The V call is TRBV2, the J call TRBJ1-1; TRBD1 agrees at 8 bases. Trimming at V came to 5 bases and at J to 1 base, leaving 15 bases not matched to a gene. Germline V lookup: CDR1 SNHLY, CDR2 FYNNEI. The CDR3 is 18 amino acids. CDR3 region: CASSPTLRTGRGNTEAFF. CDR3 nucleotides: TGTGCCAGCAGTCCAACCCTCCGGACAGGGAGGGGGAACACTGAAGCTTTCTTT. The variable domain in full, with the rest retrieved from reference TRBV2 and TRBJ1-1, is EPEVTQTPSHQVTQMGQEVILRCVPISNHLYFYWYRQILGQKVEFLVSFYNNEISEKSEIFDDQFSVERPDGSNFTLKIRSTKLEDSAMYFCASSPTLRTGRGNTEAFFGQGTRLTVV.

This chain uses TRBV18 with TRBJ2-2; possibly TRBD1 or TRBD2 for D (6 bases each). Germline V gene lookup returns CDR1 KGHSH and CDR2 LQKENI. The V gene lost 0 bases and the J gene lost 4 bases, with 15 bases spanning the gap. CDR3 length: 17 amino acids. CDR3: CASSPPIFSGATGELFF. The DNA for the CDR3 is TGTGCCAGCTCACCACCGATATTTTCGGGGGCCACCGGGGAGCTGTTTTTT.

This clone was counted only a few times. CDR3 DNA sequence: TGTGCCAGCAGTTTCCGGCAAGAAGCTTTCTTT. As protein: CASSFRQEAFF. The V and J genes are TRBV28 and TRBJ1-1; no reliable D call. This CDR3 region has 11 residues. The V gene's germline CDR1 is MDHEN and CDR2 SYDVKM. V was clipped by 3 bases and J by 8 bases, with 7 bases between them.

This chain connects TRBV27 to TRBJ2-7; 9 nucleotides align to TRBD1. V lost 5 bases and J lost 1; bases outside the gene matches: 6. The CDR3 is 15 amino acids. Germline assignment: CDR1 MNHEY and CDR2 SMNVEV (reference sequence). This CDR3 is CASSAEGTGSYEQYF. The CDR3 coding sequence is TGTGCCAGCAGTGCAGAGGGGACAGGGTCCTACGAGCAGTACTTC.

The gene calls are TRBV30 and TRBJ1-1; D call uncertain. The CDR3 sequence is 15 residues long. In germline, CDR1 is GTSNPN, CDR2 SVGIG (reference sequence). V lost 1 base and J 1 base, leaving 13 bases between the germline ends. The CDR3 spells CAWSAPVYWNTEAFF. In nucleotides, the CDR3 is TGTGCCTGGAGTGCCCCCGTCTATTGGAACACTGAAGCTTTCTTT.

The CDR3, as DNA: TGTGCCAGCAGTTACTCTAGGGGACAGGGGTTTGGCTACACCTTC. This translates into CASSYSRGQGFGYTF. The rearrangement links TRBV6-5 to TRBJ1-2; TRBD1 matches at 10 bases. Germline values: CDR1 MNHEY, CDR2 SVGAGI. Unmatched junction bases numbered 5, after V lost 0 bases and J lost 7 bases. The CDR3 is made up of 15 amino acids.

The chain links TRBV6-6 to TRBJ1-1; D is unresolved. Germline CDR1 MNHNY, CDR2 SVGAGI (reference sequence). This CDR3 spans 12 amino acids. With 7 bases removed from V and 1 base from J, the gap between germline ends came to 7 bases. The CDR3 sequence: CASTEPNTEAFF. The CDR3 nucleotides are TGTGCCAGCACTGAACCGAACACTGAAGCTTTCTTT.

V and J are TRBV19 and TRBJ1-1, with D uncertain. The CDR3 has 13 residues. Trimming left V 5 bases short and J 5 bases short, with 12 bases between. Germline V gene data show CDR1 as LNHDA and CDR2 as SQIVND (reference sequence). This chain's CDR3 is CASSPRLRTEAFF. DNA for the CDR3: TGTGCCAGTAGTCCCCGTTTAAGGACTGAAGCTTTCTTT. Supplemented by reference TRBV19 and TRBJ1-1, the full variable domain reads DGGITQSPKYLFRKEGQNVTLSCEQNLNHDAMYWYRQDPGQGLRLIYYSQIVNDFQKGDIAEGYSVSREKKESFPLTVTSAQKNPTAFYLCASSPRLRTEAFFGQGTRLTVV.

The CDR3 DNA reads TGTGCCAGCAGTTACTCGAGGGCGGGCGGGGAGCTGTTTTTT. Protein product: CASSYSRAGGELFF. The chain has TRBV6-5 and TRBJ2-2, with a weak D call TRBD2 (5 bases). Trimming stripped 0 bases from V and 7 bases from J, with 9 bases between. The CDR3 is 14 amino acids. CDR1 is MNHEY, CDR2 SVGAGI, per germline.

This chain joins TRBV4-3 and TRBJ1-2; D gene uncertain. Germline V lookup: CDR1 LGHNA, CDR2 YSLEER. The CDR3 is made up of 16 amino acids. Trimming left V 0 bases short and J 1 base short, with 12 bases between. CDR3 loop: CASSQEAGFNNYGYTF. DNA for the CDR3: TGCGCCAGCAGCCAAGAAGCGGGGTTCAATAACTATGGCTACACCTTC.